The 27 T cell receptor beta chains below all came from one sample that was sequenced in a study of shared clonotypes between healthy human individuals. The method was immunoSEQ multiplex PCR; TCRdb's version includes in-frame clones alone and lacks a portion of them. This sample has about 2.2 million clones, with approximately 92% found just once. Naive-designated CD8 cells lacked CD45RO, were positively enriched for CCR7, and omitted terminally differentiated effector memory CD45RA+ cells. Material for sequencing was naive CD8+ T cells from PBMCs. The receptors shown here come from a man aged 18 to 35 in good health. Some clones in this sample may be carry-over from other donors' samples.

The V call is TRBV6-5, the J call TRBJ2-5, with 7 bases fitting TRBD1. V lost 2 bases to trimming and J lost 4 bases; unmatched junction nucleotides: 7. Looked up from germline, CDR1 is MNHEY and CDR2 is SVGAGI. The CDR3 has 15 amino acids. The CDR3 region has the DNA TGTGCCAGCAGTTACGGGCAGGGGGTTGGAGAGACCCAGTACTTC. Encoded protein: CASSYGQGVGETQYF.

A note on this clone: Additional DNA sequences in this sample encode the identical CDR3. V gene TRBV9 combines with J gene TRBJ2-7; 7 nucleotides match TRBD1. The J segment lost 3 bases and the V segment lost 7 bases, leaving 4 bases of the junction unmatched. This CDR3 is built from 12 residues. Germline lookup yields CDR1 SGDLS and CDR2 YYNGEE. CDR3 sequence (DNA): TGTGCCAGCTCTCCAGGGGGCTACGAGCAGTACTTC. This gives the protein CASSPGGYEQYF.

The chain links TRBV15 to TRBJ1-2; D is unclear. The germline V gene has CDR1 LNHNV and CDR2 YYDKDF (reference sequence). The CDR3 has 17 residues. V was trimmed by 0 bases and J by 3 bases, leaving 17 bases between them. The CDR3 region is CATSRDRVPQRDYGYTF. Here the CDR3 DNA reads TGTGCCACCAGCAGAGATCGAGTTCCCCAGAGGGACTATGGCTACACCTTC.

The V call is TRBV6-7, the J call TRBJ2-7; TRBD2 aligns across 10 bases. TRBV6-7 qualifies as an ORF whose function is uncertain. V lost 10 bases, J lost 0 bases, and 12 bases stayed unmatched. This CDR3 region has 16 residues. The CDR3 spells CATTLTPSGSSYEQYF. CDR3 sequence (DNA): TGTGCCACCACACTGACCCCTAGCGGGAGCTCCTACGAGCAGTACTTC.

This clone was observed a few times. The chain joins TRBV19 to TRBJ2-7; tentative D call: TRBD1 (6 bases). Germline CDR1 LNHDA, CDR2 SQIVND (reference sequence). Between the trimmed V and J ends, which lost 4 bases and 3 bases, there was a span of 10 bases. There are 13 residues in the CDR3. The CDR3 protein is CASSKDRYYEQYF. The DNA for the CDR3 is TGTGCCAGTAGTAAAGACAGGTACTACGAGCAGTACTTC.

The chain carries TRBV4-2 and TRBJ2-3, with 10 nucleotides matching TRBD2. The germline V gene has CDR1 LGHNA and CDR2 YNFKEQ. Trimming cost V 4 bases and J 1 base; bases outside gene matches: 20. The CDR3 loop spans 21 amino acids. The CDR3 bases are TGTGCCAGCAGCCTCCCTCGCGGTTGGTTGGAGCGGGAGGGGCGCACAGATACGCAGTATTTT. Translated: CASSLPRGWLEREGRTDTQYF.

This chain links TRBV6-1 with TRBJ2-3; D not certain. CDR1 is MNHNS, CDR2 SASEGT, per germline. CDR3 length: 16 amino acids. Trimming cost V 0 bases and J 1 base, with 11 bases left between them. CDR3 sequence: CASSEATRMGTDTQYF. CDR3 DNA sequence: TGTGCCAGCAGTGAAGCGACCCGGATGGGCACAGATACGCAGTATTTT.

The chain recombines TRBV11-2 with TRBJ2-2, with no clear D. CDR1 and CDR2 (germline): SGHAT, FQNNGV. Trimming shortened V by 0 bases and J by 1 base, and 12 bases separated the two germline ends. This CDR3 spans 17 amino acids. The CDR3 bases are TGTGCCAGCAGCTTAGATGACAAAATGGAGAACACCGGGGAGCTGTTTTTT. Its translation is CASSLDDKMENTGELFF. Drawing the rest from reference TRBV11-2 and TRBJ2-2, the complete variable domain is EAGVAQSPRYKIIEKRQSVAFWCNPISGHATLYWYQQILGQGPKLLIQFQNNGVVDDSQLPKDRFSAERLKGVDSTLKIQPAKLEDSAVYLCASSLDDKMENTGELFFGEGSRLTVL.

The chain uses TRBV7-8 and TRBJ1-4; D is perhaps TRBD1 (6 bases). Germline V CDR1 and CDR2: SGHVS, FQNEAQ. The CDR3 is made up of 17 amino acids. Between the trimmed V and J ends, which lost 2 bases and 4 bases, there was a span of 17 bases. The CDR3, as DNA: TGTGCCAGCAGCTTAAACGGGGCAGGGGAATATAATGAAAAACTGTTTTTT. The encoded protein is CASSLNGAGEYNEKLFF.

The chain carries TRBV7-9 and TRBJ1-1; D gene ambiguous. Germline assignment: CDR1 SEHNR and CDR2 FQNEAQ (reference sequence). The V end lost 5 bases, the J end lost 4 bases, and 20 bases lay between the germline ends. CDR3 length equals 16 residues. The CDR3 sequence is CASSPRDGPKGTEAFF. Written as DNA, the CDR3 is TGTGCCAGCAGCCCCCGCGACGGTCCAAAGGGCACTGAAGCTTTCTTT.

This clone was observed a single time. This chain connects TRBV9 to TRBJ1-4, with D perhaps TRBD1 (5 bases). Germline V gene sequence: CDR1 SGDLS, CDR2 YYNGEE. This CDR3 comprises 15 residues. V lost 3 bases and J 7 bases, leaving 16 bases between the germline ends. This CDR3 is CASSAGAAGVEKLFF. In nucleotides, the CDR3 is TGTGCCAGCAGCGCCGGAGCGGCGGGGGTTGAAAAACTGTTTTTT.

The chain employs TRBV28 and TRBJ1-1; D may be TRBD1 (5 bases). The germline V and J ends were trimmed by 6 bases and 5 bases, with 19 bases remaining between them. This CDR3 spans 15 amino acids. CDR1 is MDHEN and CDR2 is SYDVKM in the germline V gene. The CDR3 reads CASSYAEGVGTEAFF. For the CDR3, the DNA is TGTGCCAGCAGCTACGCTGAAGGGGTCGGGACTGAAGCTTTCTTT.

The CDR3 spells CAGRDRGNTEAFF. The DNA of the CDR3 is TGCGCCGGACGAGACAGGGGGAACACTGAAGCTTTCTTT. The chain has TRBV10-2 and TRBJ1-1, with 8 bases aligning to TRBD1. CDR1 and CDR2 from the germline V gene are WSHSY and SAAADI. V lost 11 bases to trimming and J lost 1 base; unmatched junction nucleotides: 6. This CDR3 comprises 13 residues.

The chain couples TRBV7-9 to TRBJ2-7, with D hard to call. This CDR3 comprises 12 residues. V was clipped by 5 bases and J by 6 bases, with 11 bases between them. Germline lookup yields CDR1 SEHNR and CDR2 FQNEAQ (reference sequence). The CDR3 here is CASSTRLGEQYF. CDR3 coding DNA: TGTGCCAGCAGCACACGGCTGGGCGAGCAGTACTTC.

The CDR3 protein is CASSFPEWDTQYF. CDR3 in DNA: TGTGCCAGCAGCTTTCCGGAATGGGATACGCAGTATTTT. The V gene is TRBV7-9, the J gene TRBJ2-3; D call uncertain. Trimming took 3 bases from V and 6 from J, leaving 10 bases between them. Germline V lookup: CDR1 SEHNR, CDR2 FQNEAQ (reference sequence). The CDR3 loop spans 13 amino acids.

The count of this clone is one. This chain uses TRBV30 with TRBJ1-1, with D perhaps TRBD1 (5 bases). Trimming removed 3 bases at V and 5 bases at J, with 16 bases between. Germline CDR1 and CDR2: GTSNPN and SVGIG (reference sequence). This CDR3 is built from 14 residues. The CDR3 loop is CAWRHPGGSTEAFF. The DNA for the CDR3 is TGTGCCTGGAGGCACCCGGGGGGGTCGACTGAAGCTTTCTTT. The whole variable domain, remainder taken from reference TRBV30 and TRBJ1-1, is SQTIHQWPATLVQPVGSPLSLECTVEGTSNPNLYWYRQAAGRGLQLLFYSVGIGQISSEVPQNLSASRPQDRQFILSSKKLLLSDSGFYLCAWRHPGGSTEAFFGQGTRLTVV.

The chain employs TRBV30 and TRBJ2-1; 9 nucleotides align to TRBD1. The V gene's germline CDR1 is GTSNPN and CDR2 SVGIG (reference sequence). Trimming cost V 3 bases and J 3 bases; bases outside gene matches: 15. The CDR3 has 18 amino acids. The CDR3 DNA follows: TGTGCCTGGAGGGCCCCGCGACAGGGGGTTAACCTCTACAATGAGCAGTTCTTC. It translates to CAWRAPRQGVNLYNEQFF.

As regards this clone: The sample has other DNA sequences that encode this CDR3 too. Here the CDR3 DNA reads TGTGCCAGCAGCTTAGTTCGGACTGAAGCTTTCTTT. This gives the protein CASSLVRTEAFF. The rearrangement joins TRBV7-2 to TRBJ1-1; no clear D gene. Deletions cut 1 base from V and 5 bases from J, with 5 bases between. Germline V gene data show CDR1 as SGHTA and CDR2 as FQGNSA. This CDR3 region has 12 residues.

V gene TRBV7-8 combines with J gene TRBJ2-1; a possible D gene is TRBD2 (6 bases). Germline CDR1 is SGHVS and CDR2 is FQNEAQ. The CDR3 totals 17 residues. V lost 1 base to trimming and J lost 4 bases, with 17 bases between them. The CDR3 reads CASSLGWGDRNYNEQFF. As DNA, the CDR3 is TGTGCCAGCAGCTTAGGTTGGGGGGATCGGAATTACAATGAGCAGTTCTTC.

The CDR3: CASSILSSSETQYF. The CDR3 DNA is TGTGCCAGTAGTATACTTTCTAGCTCGGAGACCCAGTACTTC. The V gene is TRBV19, the J gene TRBJ2-5; D is possibly TRBD2 (5 bases). Germline values: CDR1 LNHDA, CDR2 SQIVND (reference sequence). The CDR3 sequence is 14 residues long. V shed 2 bases and J shed 5 bases, with 12 bases lying between them.

The chain recombines TRBV7-8 with TRBJ2-5, with 8 bases fitting TRBD2. The length of the CDR3 is 16 residues. Looked up from germline, CDR1 is SGHVS and CDR2 is FQNEAQ. After removal of 6 bases from V and 5 bases from J, the junction contained 14 bases not matched to a gene. Here the CDR3 DNA reads TGTGCCAGCAGGGCCCGGGTACTAGCGGCCCGGGAGACCCAGTACTTC. It encodes CASRARVLAARETQYF.

Worth noting for this clone: Distinct nucleotide sequences in the sample also encode this CDR3. Written as DNA, the CDR3 is TGTGCCAGCAGCGGCACTAGCGGGAGGTCCAATGAGCAGTTCTTC. Protein product: CASSGTSGRSNEQFF. The V call is TRBV9, the J call TRBJ2-1, with 12 nucleotides matching TRBD2. From germline, CDR1 is SGDLS and CDR2 YYNGEE. V was clipped by 3 bases and J by 6 bases; unmatched bases: 4. The CDR3 is 15 amino acids.

This clone was detected only a few times. Here the CDR3 reads CASSLNGQGVYGYTF. The CDR3, as DNA: TGTGCCAGCAGCTTAAATGGACAGGGCGTCTATGGCTACACCTTC. The chain joins TRBV7-6 to TRBJ1-2, with TRBD1 matching 8 bases. The CDR3 covers 15 residues. Germline V gives CDR1 SGHVS, CDR2 FNYEAQ. The V gene end was trimmed by 2 bases and the J gene end by 4 bases; junction bases not matched to a gene: 6.

The chain employs TRBV15 and TRBJ2-1; maybe TRBD1 (6 bases). Germline assignment: CDR1 LNHNV and CDR2 YYDKDF (reference sequence). The CDR3 spans 18 residues. Trimming cost V 0 bases and J 4 bases, with 19 bases left between them. This CDR3 is CATSRDLYRTENYNEQFF. In nucleotides, the CDR3 is TGTGCCACCAGCAGAGATTTGTATCGGACAGAGAATTACAATGAGCAGTTCTTC.

The rearrangement links TRBV14 to TRBJ2-7; D is unresolved. Looked up from germline, CDR1 is SGHDN and CDR2 is FVKESK. This CDR3 has 12 amino acids. V was clipped by 4 bases and J by 0 bases, with 4 bases between them. The CDR3: CASSRSSYEQYF. CDR3 sequence (DNA): TGTGCCAGCAGCCGTAGCTCCTACGAGCAGTACTTC.

This chain uses TRBV5-6 with TRBJ2-5, with 9 positions matching TRBD1. This CDR3 region has 14 residues. Per germline, CDR1 SGHDT and CDR2 YYEEEE. J lost 5 bases, V lost 0 bases, and 2 bases had no gene match. DNA for the CDR3: TGTGCCAGCAGCTTGGGGGACAGGGTTGAGACCCAGTACTTC. Its protein is CASSLGDRVETQYF.

For this clone: The sample holds other DNA sequences that translate to the same CDR3. The chain joins TRBV7-2 to TRBJ2-7; D gene ambiguous. The germline V gene has CDR1 SGHTA and CDR2 FQGNSA. Trimming removed 1 base at V and 1 base at J, with 2 bases between. The CDR3 has 12 residues. The CDR3 region is CASSLESYEQYF. CDR3 bases: TGTGCCAGCAGCTTAGAATCCTACGAGCAGTACTTC.